A selection of T cell receptor beta chains follows, all from one sample in a study of human T cells and chemical hapten exposure. TCRdb analysed the RACE reads with MiXCR anew, one entry per CDR3 protein. The sample has around 130,000 distinct CDR3 sequences, about 9% seen once. The sample taken for sequencing was whole blood. The receptors come from a male donor in good health. Some clones in this sample may be carry-over from other donors' samples. CDR3s include the opening cysteine and the closing phenylalanine or tryptophan. The order of the fields is J gene, V gene, D gene, clone size, CDR3 protein, CDR3 DNA. D genes are given only for firm matches. Size values are once, few and many counts, or a class for expanded clones, and some rows have none.

j_call: TRBJ2-1
v_call: TRBV7-9
d_call: TRBD2
clone_size: few
cdr3_aa: CASSLPGGGVYNEQFF
cdr3_nt: TGTGCCAGCAGCCTACCCGGCGGGGGGGTATACAATGAGCAGTTCTTC

j_call: TRBJ2-1
v_call: TRBV12-3/TRBV12-4
d_call: TRBD2
clone_size: many
cdr3_aa: CASSSYNLAGPYNEQFF
cdr3_nt: TGTGCCAGCAGTTCCTATAATCTAGCGGGCCCCTACAATGAGCAGTTCTTC

j_call: TRBJ2-1
v_call: TRBV6-1
d_call: .
clone_size: few
cdr3_aa: CATSRDSIPNEQFF
cdr3_nt: TGTGCCACTTCAAGGGACTCTATCCCCAATGAGCAGTTCTTC

j_call: TRBJ1-1
v_call: TRBV4-3
d_call: TRBD1
clone_size: few
cdr3_aa: CASSQDRLSLPWDRGHTEAFF
cdr3_nt: TGCGCCAGCAGCCAAGACAGGTTATCTCTCCCTTGGGACAGGGGGCATACTGAAGCTTTCTTT

j_call: TRBJ1-5
v_call: TRBV3-1
d_call: .
clone_size: many
cdr3_aa: CASSQDLSRNQPQHF
cdr3_nt: TGTGCCAGCAGCCAAGATCTGTCACGCAATCAGCCCCAGCATTTT

j_call: TRBJ2-1
v_call: TRBV3-1
d_call: TRBD2
clone_size: few
cdr3_aa: CASSQVRGGTYNEQFF
cdr3_nt: TGTGCCAGCAGCCAAGTCCGGGGGGGCACCTACAATGAGCAGTTCTTC

j_call: TRBJ2-1
v_call: TRBV11-3
d_call: .
clone_size: .
cdr3_aa: CASSLLRDNEQFF
cdr3_nt: TGTGCCAGCAGCTTATTAAGGGACAATGAGCAGTTCTTC

j_call: TRBJ2-5
v_call: TRBV13
d_call: TRBD2
clone_size: .
cdr3_aa: CASSPPGGGRGETQYF
cdr3_nt: TGTGCCAGCAGCCCGCCCGGCGGCGGGAGGGGAGAGACCCAGTACTTC

j_call: TRBJ1-1
v_call: TRBV11-2
d_call: .
clone_size: .
cdr3_aa: CASSLVQEGGWREAFF
cdr3_nt: TGTGCCAGCAGCTTAGTTCAGGAGGGTGGATGGAGAGAAGCTTTCTTT

j_call: TRBJ2-2
v_call: TRBV20-1
d_call: .
clone_size: .
cdr3_aa: CSAQESAGELFF
cdr3_nt: TGCAGTGCCCAGGAGAGCGCCGGGGAGCTGTTTTTT

j_call: TRBJ2-7
v_call: TRBV11-2
d_call: .
clone_size: few
cdr3_aa: CASSPEGYEQYF
cdr3_nt: TGTGCCAGCAGCCCAGAGGGCTACGAGCAGTACTTC

j_call: TRBJ2-1
v_call: TRBV7-9
d_call: TRBD2
clone_size: .
cdr3_aa: CASSSATSGVTSYNEQFF
cdr3_nt: TGTGCCAGCAGCTCCGCGACTAGCGGGGTTACATCCTACAATGAGCAGTTCTTC

j_call: TRBJ1-2
v_call: TRBV5-1
d_call: TRBD1
clone_size: many
cdr3_aa: CASSLGQGEDGYTF
cdr3_nt: TGCGCCAGCAGCTTGGGACAGGGAGAGGATGGCTACACCTTC

j_call: TRBJ1-5
v_call: TRBV6-1
d_call: .
clone_size: many
cdr3_aa: CASSGQGSNQPQHF
cdr3_nt: TGTGCCAGCAGTGGGCAGGGGAGCAATCAGCCCCAGCATTTT

j_call: TRBJ2-1
v_call: TRBV11-2
d_call: .
clone_size: few
cdr3_aa: CASSLDSRAHNEQFF
cdr3_nt: TGTGCCAGCAGCTTAGATAGCCGGGCCCACAATGAGCAGTTCTTC

j_call: TRBJ2-1
v_call: TRBV4-1
d_call: .
clone_size: .
cdr3_aa: CASSQFRDTYSYNEQFF
cdr3_nt: TGCGCCAGCAGCCAATTCCGGGACACCTACTCCTACAATGAGCAGTTCTTC

j_call: TRBJ1-1
v_call: TRBV2
d_call: .
clone_size: few
cdr3_aa: CASSERAGVNTEAFF
cdr3_nt: TGTGCCAGCAGTGAAAGGGCAGGCGTGAACACTGAAGCTTTCTTT

j_call: TRBJ2-5
v_call: TRBV12-3/TRBV12-4
d_call: TRBD2
clone_size: many
cdr3_aa: CASSSRGGTAETQYF
cdr3_nt: TGTGCCAGCAGTTCCCGGGGGGGAACCGCAGAGACCCAGTACTTC

j_call: TRBJ2-7
v_call: TRBV29-1
d_call: .
clone_size: many
cdr3_aa: CSVPGPTEQYF
cdr3_nt: TGCAGCGTCCCGGGCCCGACGGAGCAGTACTTC

j_call: TRBJ2-5
v_call: TRBV27
d_call: TRBD1
clone_size: .
cdr3_aa: CASSLNTGGPWETQYF
cdr3_nt: TGTGCCAGCAGTTTAAACACAGGGGGCCCTTGGGAGACCCAGTACTTC

j_call: TRBJ2-1
v_call: TRBV29-1
d_call: TRBD2
clone_size: .
cdr3_aa: CSSPGGSSEYNEQFF
cdr3_nt: TGCAGCTCTCCGGGGGGGAGTAGTGAGTACAATGAGCAGTTCTTC

j_call: TRBJ2-6
v_call: TRBV9
d_call: .
clone_size: many
cdr3_aa: CASSPGGGVTGANVLTF
cdr3_nt: TGTGCCAGCAGCCCAGGCGGAGGGGTAACTGGGGCCAACGTCCTGACTTTC

j_call: TRBJ2-7
v_call: TRBV14
d_call: .
clone_size: .
cdr3_aa: CASSKDYEQYF
cdr3_nt: TGTGCCAGCAGCAAAGACTACGAGCAGTACTTC

j_call: TRBJ2-3
v_call: TRBV7-9
d_call: .
clone_size: .
cdr3_aa: CASSLGRASLTDTQYF
cdr3_nt: TGTGCCAGCAGCTTAGGTAGAGCCTCGCTCACAGATACGCAGTATTTT

j_call: TRBJ1-6
v_call: TRBV27
d_call: TRBD1
clone_size: few
cdr3_aa: CASREQGGNNSPLHF
cdr3_nt: TGTGCCAGCAGGGAACAGGGGGGGAATAATTCACCCCTCCACTTT